This T cell receptor (beta chain) was profiled in a study of CXCR3-negative and CXCR3-positive naive CD8 T cells. UMI-labeled TRB cDNA libraries were prepared by 5' RACE. TCRdb derives one entry per CDR3 protein from the 5' RACE reads, leaving out DNA. The sample data list some 100,000 distinct CDR3 sequences. Regarding the study as a whole: More hydrophobic TRB CDR3s occurred in CXCR3-positive than in CXCR3-negative naive cells.

About this clonotype itself: Its antigen is not known.

Germline V gene sequence: CDR1 MNHEY, CDR2 SVGAGI. The CDR3 is 18 residues long. The origin of this receptor is a human donor in good health. Some clones in this sample may be carry-over from other donors' samples. The sample comprised naive CXCR3+ CD8+ T cells from blood. Subset meaning: CD45RO-CCR7+CD27+CD95- naive CD8+ T cells expressing CXCR3 (TNR3+). The chain links TRBV6-5 to TRBJ2-1; lacking DNA, the TRBD2 call made by TCRdb goes unchecked. This CDR3 reads CASSKLGGPSGRANEQFF.